This record concerns one TCR beta chain sequence. V lost 5 bases and J lost 3, with 11 bases in between. This CDR3 has 13 amino acids. CDR1 and CDR2 from the germline V gene are GTSNPN and SVGIG (reference sequence). This entry is derived from a study of technical replicates of blood from a few donors. Here immunoSEQ multiplex PCR was the method, and the copy in TCRdb shows in-frame clones only, minus some. Among tens of thousands of clones listed, approximately 90% were seen once. The rearrangement links TRBV30 to TRBJ1-3, with D hard to call. This TCR derives from a human donor in good health. Some clones in this sample may be carry-over from other donors' samples. The sample was PBMCs. For the CDR3, the DNA is TGTGCCTGGGCCAGACCGGGTGGAAACACCATATATTTT. Protein sequence: CAWARPGGNTIYF. The full variable domain, its missing parts supplied by reference TRBV30 and TRBJ1-3, is SQTIHQWPATLVQPVGSPLSLECTVEGTSNPNLYWYRQAAGRGLQLLFYSVGIGQISSEVPQNLSASRPQDRQFILSSKKLLLSDSGFYLCAWARPGGNTIYFGEGSWLTVV.